The rows below give T cell receptor beta chains drawn from one sample of a study of blood T cell repertoires in COVID-19. Measured with immunoSEQ multiplex PCR; TCRdb has only the in-frame clones, and not every one. Here the sample spans 140,000 to 150,000 clones, roughly 78% being singletons. Sequencing was carried out using PBMCs or T cells enriched from blood (not recorded which). These receptors originate from a woman aged 50 to 65 who had recovered from COVID-19. Each CDR3 is given without its conserved first and last residue. Each record gives: CDR3 length, J gene, V gene, CDR3 protein.

CDR3 length: 12; J gene: TRBJ1-4; V gene: TRBV10-1; CDR3 protein: ASSEGGINEKLF
CDR3 length: 11; J gene: TRBJ2-7; V gene: TRBV6-5; CDR3 protein: ASTLAGGYEQY
CDR3 length: 12; J gene: TRBJ1-1; V gene: TRBV5-1; CDR3 protein: ASTQGEVNTEAF
CDR3 length: 12; J gene: TRBJ1-1; V gene: TRBV11-1; CDR3 protein: ASSFSAGNTEAF
CDR3 length: 12; J gene: TRBJ2-5; V gene: TRBV5-1; CDR3 protein: ASSYTGFQETQY
CDR3 length: 12; J gene: TRBJ1-1; V gene: TRBV11-2; CDR3 protein: ASSLNGDFAEAF
CDR3 length: 13; J gene: TRBJ2-1; V gene: TRBV6-4; CDR3 protein: ASSDSTSGGAVKF
CDR3 length: 10; J gene: TRBJ1-2; V gene: TRBV28; CDR3 protein: ASSLDRAGYT
CDR3 length: 14; J gene: TRBJ2-3; V gene: TRBV9; CDR3 protein: ASSVRTSGPTDTQY
CDR3 length: 14; J gene: TRBJ1-5; V gene: TRBV7-9; CDR3 protein: ASSLDRGWSNQPQH
CDR3 length: 14; J gene: TRBJ2-7; V gene: TRBV5-1; CDR3 protein: ASSLGLAGGQYEQY
CDR3 length: 12; J gene: TRBJ1-1; V gene: TRBV6-5; CDR3 protein: ASSDRAESTEAF
CDR3 length: 12; J gene: TRBJ2-5; V gene: TRBV5-1; CDR3 protein: ASSTGTGEETQY
CDR3 length: 10; J gene: TRBJ1-2; V gene: TRBV2; CDR3 protein: ASVDSDYGYT
CDR3 length: 12; J gene: TRBJ1-4; V gene: TRBV3-1/TRBV3-2; CDR3 protein: ASSPGQINEKLF
CDR3 length: 12; J gene: TRBJ1-6; V gene: TRBV6-5; CDR3 protein: ASRVTGGRSPLH
CDR3 length: 11; J gene: TRBJ2-7; V gene: TRBV28; CDR3 protein: ASRTGGSYEQY
CDR3 length: 13; J gene: TRBJ2-2; V gene: TRBV12-2; CDR3 protein: ASRSRTSNTGELF
CDR3 length: 11; J gene: TRBJ1-2; V gene: TRBV5-1; CDR3 protein: ASSLAGLDGYT
CDR3 length: 15; J gene: TRBJ2-1; V gene: TRBV24-1; CDR3 protein: ATSDPTRDISNNEQF
CDR3 length: 14; J gene: TRBJ2-2; V gene: TRBV5-1; CDR3 protein: ASSLGGTANTGELF
CDR3 length: 11; J gene: TRBJ2-3; V gene: TRBV3-1/TRBV3-2; CDR3 protein: ASSQGLEDTQY
CDR3 length: 12; J gene: TRBJ1-4; V gene: TRBV20-1; CDR3 protein: SASRTGSKEKLF
CDR3 length: 16; J gene: TRBJ1-4; V gene: TRBV9; CDR3 protein: ASSGYNSPGTVNEKLF
CDR3 length: 11; J gene: TRBJ1-2; V gene: TRBV6-5; CDR3 protein: ASRSPGKGGYT
CDR3 length: 9; J gene: TRBJ1-1; V gene: TRBV5-6; CDR3 protein: ASSLAGWAF
CDR3 length: 13; J gene: TRBJ2-5; V gene: TRBV5-8; CDR3 protein: ASSSGQGAQETQY
CDR3 length: 13; J gene: TRBJ1-4; V gene: TRBV6-1; CDR3 protein: ASSERGVGREKLF
CDR3 length: 14; J gene: TRBJ2-5; V gene: TRBV5-1; CDR3 protein: ASSPRGEPWGETQY
CDR3 length: 12; J gene: TRBJ2-1; V gene: TRBV14; CDR3 protein: ASSQAGLANEQF
CDR3 length: 12; J gene: TRBJ2-5; V gene: TRBV28; CDR3 protein: ASSPPDPGAGKY
CDR3 length: 15; J gene: TRBJ2-6; V gene: TRBV27; CDR3 protein: ASSLGQGLSGANVLT
CDR3 length: 14; J gene: TRBJ2-7; V gene: TRBV28; CDR3 protein: ASSTTPGAGMYEQY
CDR3 length: 11; J gene: TRBJ1-1; V gene: TRBV27; CDR3 protein: ASSLSGTPEAF
CDR3 length: 13; J gene: TRBJ2-3; V gene: TRBV28; CDR3 protein: ASPPSGGAVDTQY
CDR3 length: 12; J gene: TRBJ1-4; V gene: TRBV5-1; CDR3 protein: ASSNQTANEKLF
CDR3 length: 11; J gene: TRBJ2-2; V gene: TRBV5-5; CDR3 protein: ASSLTGYGELF
CDR3 length: 13; J gene: TRBJ2-1; V gene: TRBV5-6; CDR3 protein: ASSPAHEPYNEQF
CDR3 length: 11; J gene: TRBJ1-3; V gene: TRBV12-3/TRBV12-4; CDR3 protein: ASSFSPGNTIY
CDR3 length: 15; J gene: TRBJ1-4; V gene: TRBV4-2; CDR3 protein: ASSQEGSGTGNEKLF
CDR3 length: 14; J gene: TRBJ2-5; V gene: TRBV4-1; CDR3 protein: ASSQENRGPRETQY
CDR3 length: 12; J gene: TRBJ1-5; V gene: TRBV9; CDR3 protein: ASSPTGQNQPQH
CDR3 length: 13; J gene: TRBJ1-6; V gene: TRBV14; CDR3 protein: ASSQDGGAGSPLH
CDR3 length: 10; J gene: TRBJ2-3; V gene: TRBV7-3; CDR3 protein: ASSKGGDTQY
CDR3 length: 11; J gene: TRBJ2-1; V gene: TRBV28; CDR3 protein: ASSRRLPREQF
CDR3 length: 12; J gene: TRBJ1-4; V gene: TRBV7-2; CDR3 protein: ASSLGHTNEKLF
CDR3 length: 15; J gene: TRBJ2-1; V gene: TRBV21-1; CDR3 protein: ASSLSRDIQTYNEQF
CDR3 length: 13; J gene: TRBJ2-7; V gene: TRBV18; CDR3 protein: ASSPLSDRAYEQY
CDR3 length: 15; J gene: TRBJ1-1; V gene: TRBV19; CDR3 protein: ASSTSSTTGPNTEAF
CDR3 length: 13; J gene: TRBJ2-1; V gene: TRBV19; CDR3 protein: ASSRDRGSDNEQF